The source of this TCR beta chain is a study of CD8 T cells in ankylosing spondylitis. Libraries of TCR beta came from quantitative 5'-RACE with molecular barcodes. TCRdb called the 5' RACE reads again in MiXCR, with one record for every CDR3 protein. The table has 220,000 or so distinct CDR3 sequences, around 20% seen once. In this sample, this clonotype turned up a few times. Its cognate antigen is unknown. The CDR3 contains 18 residues. V shed 5 bases and J shed 1 base, with 20 bases lying between them. Germline V CDR1 and CDR2: SGHTA, FQGTGA. Overall study results and limits: Disease-associated clonotypes exhibited CD8+ identity and were relatively infrequent in peripheral blood. Both synovial fluid and blood in reactive arthritis had previously been reported to carry some motif variants. Clones linked to disease were reported to show significant enrichment in matched ankylosing spondylitis synovial fluid. There was a TCR beta motif, made of several highly homologous variants, that appeared characteristic of ankylosing spondylitis blood.

This receptor was taken from a male donor with ankylosing spondylitis. The sample consisted of blood, either unsorted or a sorted T cell fraction (not recorded which). The J gene is TRBJ2-2, the V gene TRBV7-3; D possibly corresponds to TRBD2 (5 bases). CDR3 region: CASSRTPSKRKNTGELFF. As DNA, the CDR3 is TGTGCCAGCAGCCGTACACCGTCAAAGCGGAAGAACACCGGGGAGCTGTTTTTT.